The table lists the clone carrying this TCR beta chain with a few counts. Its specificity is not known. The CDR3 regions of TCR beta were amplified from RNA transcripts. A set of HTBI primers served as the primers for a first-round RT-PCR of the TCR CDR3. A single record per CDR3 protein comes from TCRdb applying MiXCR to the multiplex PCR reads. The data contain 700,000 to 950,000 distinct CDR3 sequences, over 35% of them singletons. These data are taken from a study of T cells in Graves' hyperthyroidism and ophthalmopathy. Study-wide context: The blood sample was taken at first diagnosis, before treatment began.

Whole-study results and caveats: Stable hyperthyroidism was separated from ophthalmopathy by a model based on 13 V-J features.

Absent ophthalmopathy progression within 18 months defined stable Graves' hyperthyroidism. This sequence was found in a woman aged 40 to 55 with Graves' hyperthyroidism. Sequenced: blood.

CDR3 nucleotide sequence: TGCAGCGTTCAAGGGACTAGCCGGGGACCGGGCTACGAGCAGTACTTC. Its protein product is CSVQGTSRGPGYEQYF. The V gene is TRBV29-1, the J gene TRBJ2-7, with TRBD2 matching 9 bases. J was trimmed by 3 bases and V by 5 bases; bases with no gene match: 14. Germline CDR1 SQVTM, CDR2 ANQGSEA. The CDR3 runs 16 residues.